The next 24 T cell receptor beta chains were all read from a single sample in a study of T cells and Merkel cell carcinoma outcomes. TCRdb's copy holds only in-frame clones and misses some; the assay was immunoSEQ multiplex PCR. The table includes about 14,000 clones, around 90% detected once. The sequenced sample was tumor tissue from Merkel cell carcinoma. These receptors were obtained from a human donor with Merkel cell carcinoma.

The chain links TRBV5-1 to TRBJ1-1, with a weak D call TRBD1 (6 bases). With 2 bases removed from V and 1 base from J, the gap between germline ends came to 12 bases. Germline CDR1 reads SGHRS; CDR2 reads YFSETQ. The CDR3 runs 15 residues. The CDR3 loop is CASSLFTGQNTEAFF. The DNA of the CDR3 is TGCGCCAGCAGCTTATTTACAGGGCAGAACACTGAAGCTTTCTTT.

The chain has TRBV7-8 and TRBJ2-3; TRBD2 might be the D (5 bases). Trimming cost V 4 bases and J 3 bases, with 20 bases left between them. Germline assignment: CDR1 SGHVS and CDR2 FQNEAQ. The CDR3 length is 17 residues. CDR3 residues: CASSSGLGQRSTDTQYF. The CDR3 nucleotides are TGTGCCAGCAGCTCGGGGTTGGGCCAGAGAAGTACAGATACGCAGTATTTT.

The rearrangement links TRBV11-1 to TRBJ2-2; D is perhaps TRBD1 or TRBD2 (5 bases each). This CDR3 region has 15 residues. The germline V gene encodes CDR1 SGHAT and CDR2 FQDESV (reference sequence). The V and J ends lost 7 bases and 4 bases respectively, with 16 bases between them. Here the CDR3 reads CASIPGRAGTGELFF. CDR3 bases: TGTGCCAGCATCCCCGGCAGGGCGGGCACCGGGGAGCTGTTTTTT.

This clone was counted a few times. Germline is not matched at one junction end, which may reflect a read error. This specimen includes other DNA sequences encoding the same CDR3. The chain combines TRBV7-8 with TRBJ1-5, with no clear D. The CDR3 has 12 residues. Germline CDR1 is SGHVS and CDR2 is FQNEAQ. The CDR3: CASSRYNEPQHF. DNA of the CDR3: TGTGCCAGCAGCCGTTACAATGAGCCCCAGCATTTT.

The chain couples TRBV10-2 to TRBJ2-2, with D perhaps matching TRBD1 or TRBD2 (6 bases each). V lost 7 bases to trimming and J lost 7 bases, with 22 bases between them. CDR1 and CDR2 from the germline V gene are WSHSY and SAAADI. The CDR3 loop spans 16 amino acids. CDR3 DNA sequence: TGCGCCAGCAAAAATGCTTGGGGGGCGAAGAACGGGGAGCTGTTTTTT. Protein: CASKNAWGAKNGELFF.

This sequence joins TRBV29-1 and TRBJ2-1; unclear D gene. Germline V lookup: CDR1 SQVTM, CDR2 ANQGSEA. CDR3 length equals 13 residues. The V end lost 6 bases, the J end lost 6 bases, and 15 bases lay between the germline ends. The CDR3 reads CSVGLTVGNEQFF. The CDR3 nucleotides are TGCAGCGTCGGGCTAACTGTCGGCAATGAGCAGTTCTTC.

The chain carries TRBV14 and TRBJ1-1; D gene uncertain. V lost 0 bases to trimming and J lost 8 bases, with 13 bases between them. The germline V gene has CDR1 SGHDN and CDR2 FVKESK. The CDR3 is 14 residues long. The CDR3 sequence is CASSQDKRVREAFF. Here the CDR3 DNA reads TGTGCCAGCAGCCAAGATAAACGGGTCAGGGAAGCTTTCTTT.

CDR3 coding DNA: TGCGCCAGCACTGGCGGCTATATTCAAGAGACCCAGTACTTC. Amino acid sequence: CASTGGYIQETQYF. V usage is TRBV5-1 and J usage is TRBJ2-5; D gene ambiguous. Germline V lookup: CDR1 SGHRS, CDR2 YFSETQ. The V gene lost 6 bases and the J gene lost 2 bases, with 14 bases spanning the gap. The CDR3 is made up of 14 amino acids.

The V gene is TRBV7-2, the J gene TRBJ1-2; D is unresolved. The CDR3 is 12 residues long. CDR1 SGHTA and CDR2 FQGNSA come from the germline V gene. With 2 bases removed from V and 7 bases from J, the gap between germline ends came to 8 bases. In nucleotides, the CDR3 is TGTGCCAGCAGCTTAAGGGCAGGTGGCTACACCTTC. Translated: CASSLRAGGYTF.

This rearrangement joins TRBV5-4 to TRBJ2-4; 7 nucleotides agree with TRBD1. The CDR3 loop spans 16 amino acids. Germline assignment: CDR1 SGHNT and CDR2 YYREEE (reference sequence). The V and J ends lost 0 bases and 4 bases, in that order; junction bases with no gene match: 7. CDR3 nucleotide sequence: TGTGCCAGCAGCTTGGGGACAGGCCTCCTTAAAAACATTCAGTACTTC. It translates to CASSLGTGLLKNIQYF.

For this clone: This same CDR3 is encoded by further DNA sequences in the sample. The chain is built from TRBV29-1 and TRBJ1-1; possibly TRBD1 for D (6 bases). Trimming shortened V by 8 bases and J by 3 bases, and 13 bases separated the two germline ends. The CDR3 is 12 amino acids. The germline V gene encodes CDR1 SQVTM and CDR2 ANQGSEA. This CDR3 is CSFKRGDTEAFF. CDR3 coding DNA: TGCAGCTTTAAGAGGGGGGACACTGAAGCTTTCTTT. Full variable domain (remainder filled in from reference TRBV29-1 and TRBJ1-1): SAVISQKPSRDICQRGTSLTIQCQVDSQVTMMFWYRQQPGQSLTLIATANQGSEATYESGFVIDKFPISRPNLTFSTLTVSNMSPEDSSIYLCSFKRGDTEAFFGQGTRLTVV.

This chain joins TRBV20-1 and TRBJ2-7; unclear D gene. Trimming pared 4 bases from V and 3 bases from J, leaving 7 bases between. CDR1 is DFQATT and CDR2 is SNEGSKA in the germline V gene (reference sequence). The CDR3 length is 11 residues. The CDR3 sequence is CSAKYSYEQYF. CDR3 DNA: TGCAGTGCTAAATACAGCTACGAGCAGTACTTC.

The chain couples TRBV9 to TRBJ2-7; 9 nucleotides match TRBD2. Unmatched junction bases numbered 5, after V lost 1 base and J lost 0 bases. Germline CDR1 and CDR2: SGDLS and YYNGEE. The length of the CDR3 is 16 residues. CDR3 nucleotide sequence: TGTGCCAGCAGCGTATTGTCTAGCGGGGCCTCCTACGAGCAGTACTTC. The encoded protein is CASSVLSSGASYEQYF.

This chain uses TRBV27 with TRBJ1-3; D possibly corresponds to TRBD1 (5 bases). Deletions cut 2 bases from V and 3 bases from J, with 11 bases between. This CDR3 is built from 15 residues. The germline gives CDR1 MNHEY, CDR2 SMNVEV (reference sequence). The CDR3 spells CASSLGGERGNTIYF. In nucleotides, the CDR3 is TGTGCCAGCAGTTTAGGGGGAGAGCGTGGAAACACCATATATTTT.

The rearrangement joins TRBV10-3 to TRBJ1-6, with 7 bases lining up with TRBD1. J lost 7 bases, V lost 0 bases, and 3 bases had no gene match. The length of the CDR3 is 15 residues. CDR1 and CDR2 from the germline V gene are ENHRY and SYGVKD. CDR3 in amino acids: CAISESGTVNSPLHF. In DNA, the CDR3 is TGTGCCATCAGTGAGTCGGGGACAGTGAATTCACCCCTCCACTTT.

This clone was recorded only once. The chain couples TRBV7-9 to TRBJ1-2, with D hard to call. Between the trimmed V and J ends, which lost 1 base and 7 bases, there was a span of 7 bases. This CDR3 region has 12 residues. Germline V gene data show CDR1 as SEHNR and CDR2 as FQNEAQ (reference sequence). CDR3 DNA: TGTGCCAGCAGCTTAGAGGCGCGTGGCTACACCTTC. Amino acid sequence: CASSLEARGYTF.

The chain employs TRBV7-8 and TRBJ2-1; the D gene is possibly TRBD1 (5 bases). Germline CDR1 is SGHVS and CDR2 is FQNEAQ. CDR3 length equals 12 residues. V dropped 2 bases and J dropped 6 bases, with 5 bases sitting between them. CDR3: CASSLQGNEQFF. The CDR3 DNA is TGTGCCAGCAGCTTACAGGGCAATGAGCAGTTCTTC.

V is TRBV7-6 and J is TRBJ1-1, with a possible D match to TRBD1 (6 bases). The CDR3 has 14 amino acids. The V end was cut by 1 base, the J end by 7 bases, with 13 bases between. The V gene's germline CDR1 is SGHVS and CDR2 FNYEAQ. CDR3 residues: CASSLGRRDIEAFF. CDR3 sequence (DNA): TGTGCCAGCAGCTTAGGCAGGCGGGACATTGAAGCTTTCTTT.

This clone was found once. This chain connects TRBV18 to TRBJ2-3; no clear D gene. Germline CDR1 and CDR2: KGHSH and LQKENI. This CDR3 comprises 12 residues. The V and J ends lost 3 bases and 4 bases respectively, with 5 bases between them. CDR3 coding DNA: TGTGCCAGCTCACCGGTTTCAGATACGCAGTATTTT. This sequence encodes CASSPVSDTQYF.

J is TRBJ2-1 and V is TRBV7-9; 9 positions match TRBD2. The CDR3 spans 14 residues. Germline V gene sequence: CDR1 SEHNR, CDR2 FQNEAQ (reference sequence). V was clipped by 3 bases and J by 14 bases; unmatched bases: 11. The CDR3 region is CASSFDLVAGDEFF. The CDR3 DNA reads as TGTGCCAGCAGCTTTGACTTGGTAGCGGGAGATGAGTTCTTC.

The chain joins TRBV15 to TRBJ1-4; no firm D call. This CDR3 region has 14 residues. Per the germline V gene, CDR1 is LNHNV and CDR2 is YYDKDF (reference sequence). V shed 0 bases and J shed 10 bases, with 12 bases lying between them. In DNA form, the CDR3 reads TGTGCCACCAGCAGAGAACGAACCCTCGGAAAACTGTTTTTT. It codes for CATSRERTLGKLFF.

V and J are TRBV6-6 and TRBJ2-5; 9 nucleotides align to TRBD1. Germline trimming cut 0 bases from V and 10 bases from J; bases unmatched to any gene: 6. The germline V gene encodes CDR1 MNHNY and CDR2 SVGAGI (reference sequence). The CDR3 consists of 14 residues. CDR3 amino acids: CASSYSTGGGIQYF. CDR3 in DNA: TGTGCCAGCAGTTACTCGACAGGGGGAGGGATCCAGTACTTC.

V gene TRBV7-3 combines with J gene TRBJ1-1; the D is unclear. The V end lost 2 bases, the J end lost 1 base, and 5 bases lay between the germline ends. The CDR3 is 13 residues long. CDR1 is SGHTA and CDR2 is FQGTGA in the germline V gene. CDR3 in amino acids: CASSLQQNTEAFF. The CDR3 DNA reads TGTGCCAGCAGCTTACAGCAGAACACTGAAGCTTTCTTT.

This clone was picked up one time. This rearrangement joins TRBV6-5 to TRBJ1-2; 8 bases agree with TRBD1. CDR1 is MNHEY, CDR2 SVGAGI, per germline. V was pared by 8 bases and J by 8 bases, with 10 bases of the junction left unmatched. This CDR3 spans 13 amino acids. The CDR3 nucleotides read TGTGCCAGCCGACAGGGGTTGAGAAGCGGCTACACCTTC. It translates to CASRQGLRSGYTF.